This TCR beta chain was identified in a study of kidney transplant recipient with SARS-CoV-2 infection. Trimming left V 9 bases short and J 6 bases short, with 16 bases between. Germline V gene lookup returns CDR1 KGHDR and CDR2 SFDVKD. This CDR3 spans 13 amino acids. Each CDR3 protein is one row after TCRdb ran MiXCR on the reads. The sample contains roughly 250,000 distinct CDR3 sequences, less than 35% of which appear only once. The clonotype was recovered from a young adult male patient who had COVID-19 and was a kidney transplant recipient. Part of the T cell pool may stem from the graft donor. Here the sequenced sample was a blood sample, taken at baseline and on roughly day 120 from a kidney transplant recipient. This sequence joins TRBV24-1 and TRBJ1-1; tentative D call: TRBD1 (6 bases). CDR3 nucleotide sequence: TGTGCCACCCGCCCGCCAACAGGGTCTGAAGCTTTCTTT. It encodes CATRPPTGSEAFF.